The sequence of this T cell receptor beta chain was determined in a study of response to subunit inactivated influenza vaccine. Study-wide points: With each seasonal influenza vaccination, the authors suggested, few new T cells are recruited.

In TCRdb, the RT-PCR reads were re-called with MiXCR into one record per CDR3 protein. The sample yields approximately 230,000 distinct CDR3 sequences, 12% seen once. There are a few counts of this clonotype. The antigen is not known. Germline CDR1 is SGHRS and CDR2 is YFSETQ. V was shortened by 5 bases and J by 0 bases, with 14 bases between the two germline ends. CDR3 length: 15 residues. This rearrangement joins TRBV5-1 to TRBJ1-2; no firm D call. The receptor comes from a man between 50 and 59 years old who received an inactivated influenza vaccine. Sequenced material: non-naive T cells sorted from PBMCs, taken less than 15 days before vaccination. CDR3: CASSSVKGANYGYTF. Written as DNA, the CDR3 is TGCGCCAGCAGTTCGGTTAAGGGAGCTAACTATGGCTACACCTTC.